Presented here are 29 T cell receptor beta chains from one specimen sequenced in a study of blood T cells in healthy people across ages. A second PCR of roughly 7 to 11 cycles used a sample-barcoded 5' primer and a J-beta primer mix. TCRdb reanalysed the 5' RACE reads using MiXCR and keeps one entry per CDR3 protein. This table holds around 800,000 distinct CDR3 sequences, about 42% found once. Sequences were obtained from blood. All receptors come from a man in his 60s in good health.

V is TRBV5-1 and J is TRBJ1-6; 7 nucleotides match TRBD1. Germline CDR1 is SGHRS and CDR2 is YFSETQ. The CDR3 covers 16 residues. V lost 1 base and J lost 4; bases outside the gene matches: 5. The CDR3 region has the DNA TGCGCCAGCAGCTTGACTCCGGGACAGTATAATTCACCCCTCCACTTT. Protein: CASSLTPGQYNSPLHF.

The V gene is TRBV20-1, the J gene TRBJ2-1; D is perhaps TRBD1 (6 bases). V lost 5 bases to trimming and J lost 4 bases, with 6 bases between them. Germline CDR1 DFQATT, CDR2 SNEGSKA (reference sequence). The CDR3 loop spans 11 amino acids. The CDR3 reads CSAGQYNEQFF. CDR3 DNA: TGCAGTGCTGGACAGTACAATGAGCAGTTCTTC.

The chain is built from TRBV2 and TRBJ2-4, with TRBD2 as a possible D gene (7 bases). With the DNA end fitting TRBJ2-5 better, the J assignment may be wrong. CDR1 and CDR2 (germline): SNHLY, FYNNEI. The CDR3 is 15 amino acids. CDR3 in amino acids: CASSEEGGKEETQYF. The CDR3 region has the DNA TGTGCCAGCAGTGAAGAGGGGGGGAAGGAGGAGACCCAGTACTTC.

This CDR3 reads CASSENGINSPLHF. As DNA, the CDR3 is TGTGCCAGCAGTGAAAATGGGATTAATTCACCCCTCCACTTT. The chain joins TRBV6-1 to TRBJ1-6; no reliable D call. Germline V gives CDR1 MNHNS, CDR2 SASEGT. V lost 2 bases, J lost 6 bases, and 8 bases lay in between. This CDR3 contains 14 residues.

This sequence joins TRBV7-2 and TRBJ2-7; the match to TRBD2 covers 10 bases. J gave up 12 bases and V 5 bases, and 10 bases lay outside the gene matches. CDR1 is SGHTA and CDR2 is FQGNSA in the germline V gene. This CDR3 spans 13 amino acids. The DNA of the CDR3 is TGTGCCAGCAGCGAAGATCCTAGCGGGGGTTCGTACTTC. Protein sequence: CASSEDPSGGSYF.

The rearrangement uses TRBV2 and TRBJ2-7; D remains unclear. Germline V CDR1 and CDR2: SNHLY, FYNNEI. The CDR3 runs 15 residues. The V end lost 7 bases, the J end lost 5 bases, and 21 bases lay between the germline ends. As DNA, the CDR3 is TGTGCCAGCAAGTCCCTCATGGAAGGGCACCACGAGCAGTACTTC. Translating it yields CASKSLMEGHHEQYF.

The V call is TRBV10-3, the J call TRBJ1-4; 7 bases line up with TRBD1. The CDR3 runs 13 residues. Germline assignment: CDR1 ENHRY and CDR2 SYGVKD. V shed 11 bases and J 6 bases; nucleotides not matched to a gene: 9. The CDR3 is CASSGTEDEKLFF. CDR3 nucleotide sequence: TGTGCCTCAAGCGGGACAGAAGATGAAAAACTGTTTTTT.

This clonotype was observed a handful of times. This sequence joins TRBV7-6 and TRBJ2-7; no reliable D call. The CDR3 has 16 residues. Trimming left V 1 base short and J 2 bases short, with 15 bases between. The germline V gene has CDR1 SGHVS and CDR2 FNYEAQ. The CDR3 sequence is CASSLDVGLPTYEQYF. Written as DNA, the CDR3 is TGTGCCAGCAGCTTAGATGTAGGCCTACCCACCTACGAGCAGTACTTC. Complete variable domain (other parts from reference TRBV7-6 and TRBJ2-7): GAGVSQSPRYKVTKRGQDVALRCDPISGHVSLYWYRQALGQGPEFLTYFNYEAQQDKSGLPNDRFSAERPEGSISTLTIQRTEQRDSAMYRCASSLDVGLPTYEQYFGPGTRLTVT.

The chain recombines TRBV30 with TRBJ2-7; TRBD1 matches at 7 bases. Germline V CDR1 and CDR2: GTSNPN, SVGIG (reference sequence). V lost 1 base to trimming and J lost 0 bases; unmatched junction nucleotides: 3. This CDR3 comprises 14 residues. The CDR3 bases are TGTGCCTGGAGTGACAGGGGAAGCTCCTACGAGCAGTACTTC. Its translation is CAWSDRGSSYEQYF.

This clonotype was seen only a few times. The J gene is TRBJ2-3, the V gene TRBV3-1; 12 nucleotides match TRBD2. V was pared by 4 bases and J by 3 bases, with 11 bases of the junction left unmatched. The length of the CDR3 is 18 residues. Germline CDR1 is LGHDT and CDR2 is YNNKEL (reference sequence). The CDR3 DNA reads TGTGCCAGCAGCCGCCTGATGACTAGCGGGGGTTTAACAGATACGCAGTATTTT. Amino acids: CASSRLMTSGGLTDTQYF.

CDR3 loop: CASSQEGTRNTQYF. CDR3 sequence (DNA): TGCGCCAGCAGCCAAGAAGGGACAAGGAATACGCAGTATTTT. V is TRBV4-3 and J is TRBJ2-3; perhaps TRBD1 as D (6 bases). The length of the CDR3 is 14 residues. Germline CDR1 reads LGHNA; CDR2 reads YSLEER. V lost 0 bases and J lost 7, with 11 bases in between.

The chain's CDR3 is CASSYRDATNEKLFF. The CDR3 DNA reads as TGCGCCAGCAGCTACAGAGACGCAACTAATGAAAAACTGTTTTTT. The V and J genes are TRBV5-1 and TRBJ1-4, with unresolved D. The CDR3 is 15 residues long. Germline CDR1 reads SGHRS; CDR2 reads YFSETQ. Trimming took off 3 bases at V and 0 bases at J, with 9 bases between the two ends.

The rearrangement links TRBV7-9 to TRBJ1-2; D perhaps matches TRBD1 (5 bases). Germline CDR1 is SEHNR and CDR2 is FQNEAQ (reference sequence). This CDR3 contains 12 residues. V shed 4 bases and J shed 2 bases, with 5 bases lying between them. The CDR3 here is CASSWGNYGYTF. As DNA, the CDR3 is TGTGCCAGCAGCTGGGGGAACTATGGCTACACCTTC.

This rearrangement joins TRBV7-6 to TRBJ2-7; D ambiguous. The V and J ends lost 5 bases and 2 bases respectively, with 16 bases between them. The CDR3 is made up of 15 amino acids. CDR1 is SGHVS, CDR2 FNYEAQ, per germline. The CDR3: CASSEGPQGTYEQYF. The DNA of the CDR3 is TGTGCCAGCAGCGAAGGACCACAAGGGACCTACGAGCAGTACTTC.

The V call is TRBV4-3, the J call TRBJ1-2; 7 nucleotides line up with TRBD1. The CDR3 runs 16 residues. V lost 1 base, J lost 0 bases, and 5 bases stayed unmatched. The germline V gene encodes CDR1 LGHNA and CDR2 YSLEER. CDR3 nucleotides: TGCGCCAGCAGCCAAGGGGGGGACAGATCTAACTATGGCTACACCTTC. As protein: CASSQGGDRSNYGYTF.

The rearrangement links TRBV7-6 to TRBJ1-5, with no clear D. This CDR3 has 16 amino acids. Germline V gives CDR1 SGHVS, CDR2 FNYEAQ. With 2 bases removed from V and 1 base from J, the gap between germline ends came to 12 bases. The CDR3 loop is CASSLRGLKSNQPQHF. CDR3 DNA sequence: TGTGCCAGCAGCTTACGGGGTCTCAAAAGCAATCAGCCCCAGCATTTT. Full variable domain (remainder filled in from reference TRBV7-6 and TRBJ1-5): GAGVSQSPRYKVTKRGQDVALRCDPISGHVSLYWYRQALGQGPEFLTYFNYEAQQDKSGLPNDRFSAERPEGSISTLTIQRTEQRDSAMYRCASSLRGLKSNQPQHFGDGTRLSIL.

The chain has TRBV7-2 and TRBJ1-6, with D hard to call. The germline V gene has CDR1 SGHTA and CDR2 FQGNSA. This CDR3 is built from 15 residues. Deletions cut 2 bases from V and 9 bases from J, with 14 bases between. The CDR3 DNA reads TGTGCCAGCAGCTTAAGAGGAACGCCTGCTTCACCCCTCCACTTT. Amino acids: CASSLRGTPASPLHF.

This clonotype was recorded a few times. The chain couples TRBV5-1 to TRBJ2-3; D is possibly TRBD1 (6 bases). This CDR3 contains 15 residues. Germline V lookup: CDR1 SGHRS, CDR2 YFSETQ. The V end was cut by 3 bases, the J end by 2 bases, with 13 bases between. The CDR3 bases are TGCGCCAGCAGCTCCCGGGACACCACCACAGATACGCAGTATTTT. Translating gives CASSSRDTTTDTQYF. Full variable domain (remainder filled in from reference TRBV5-1 and TRBJ2-3): KAGVTQTPRYLIKTRGQQVTLSCSPISGHRSVSWYQQTPGQGLQFLFEYFSETQRNKGNFPGRFSGRQFSNSRSEMNVSTLELGDSALYLCASSSRDTTTDTQYFGPGTRLTVL.

This chain connects TRBV20-1 to TRBJ2-7, with D unresolved. Germline loops: CDR1 DFQATT, CDR2 SNEGSKA (reference sequence). This CDR3 is 12 amino acids long. Trimming pared 5 bases from V and 3 bases from J, leaving 11 bases between. CDR3: CSAPGSYYEQYF. The CDR3 nucleotides are TGCAGTGCTCCCGGGTCATACTACGAGCAGTACTTC.

In DNA, the CDR3 is TGCGCCAGCAGCGGGACCAACAGGGCCTCCTACGAGCAGTACTTC. Protein: CASSGTNRASYEQYF. The V gene is TRBV5-1, the J gene TRBJ2-5, with a tentative D call TRBD1 (6 bases). The J call may be mistaken, given a closer DNA end match to TRBJ2-7. The CDR3 totals 15 residues. Germline V gene lookup returns CDR1 SGHRS and CDR2 YFSETQ.

This clonotype has a handful of counts. This chain uses TRBV15 with TRBJ2-1; 8 bases are a match to TRBD1. Germline CDR1 reads LNHNV; CDR2 reads YYDKDF (reference sequence). V shed 3 bases and J 0 bases; nucleotides not matched to a gene: 4. CDR3 length: 16 residues. CDR3 DNA sequence: TGTGCCACCAGCAGGACAGGGGCCAGCTCCTACAATGAGCAGTTCTTC. This codes for CATSRTGASSYNEQFF.

V gene TRBV20-1 combines with J gene TRBJ2-1; TRBD2 matches at 8 bases. The J call is uncertain, as TRBJ2-7 better fits the DNA end. This CDR3 contains 15 residues. The germline V gene encodes CDR1 DFQATT and CDR2 SNEGSKA (reference sequence). CDR3 residues: CSARAASGSYNEQYF. CDR3 DNA: TGCAGTGCTAGAGCGGCTAGCGGGTCCTACAATGAGCAGTACTTC.

This clonotype has only a few counts. The V and J genes are TRBV20-1 and TRBJ1-2, with D unclear. V lost 3 bases, J lost 8 bases, and 19 bases lay in between. Looked up from germline, CDR1 is DFQATT and CDR2 is SNEGSKA (reference sequence). The CDR3 loop spans 14 amino acids. CDR3 DNA sequence: TGCAGTGCTAGCCCCGTCTCTGTCCTAGACGGCTACACCTTC. Amino acids: CSASPVSVLDGYTF.

This clonotype came up a few times. The rearrangement links TRBV28 to TRBJ2-1; unclear D gene. There are 11 residues in the CDR3. Deletions cut 10 bases from V and 2 bases from J, with 6 bases between. CDR1 MDHEN and CDR2 SYDVKM come from the germline V gene. The CDR3 region has the DNA TGTGCCAACGGACCCTACAATGAGCAGTTCTTC. This sequence encodes CANGPYNEQFF.

The chain employs TRBV20-1 and TRBJ1-2, with D possibly TRBD1 on 6 matching bases. The CDR3 spans 15 residues. V lost 3 bases and J lost 6, with 20 bases in between. Per germline, CDR1 DFQATT and CDR2 SNEGSKA (reference sequence). CDR3 in amino acids: CSARGDRTKDHGYTF. Written as DNA, the CDR3 is TGCAGTGCTAGGGGCGACAGGACGAAGGATCATGGCTACACCTTC.

As to this clonotype: One end of the junction varies from germline; a read error may be responsible. This rearrangement joins TRBV5-1 to TRBJ2-6, with D possibly being TRBD1 (6 bases). Germline V gene sequence: CDR1 SGHRS, CDR2 YFSETQ. The CDR3 loop spans 16 amino acids. CDR3 in DNA: TGCGCCAGCAGTCCCCTCCCAGGGGCCGGGGCCAACGTCCTGCCTTTC. Translation gives CASSPLPGAGANVLPF.

This clonotype was counted a few times. This chain uses TRBV20-1 with TRBJ2-7; maybe TRBD2 (6 bases). This CDR3 has 16 residues. Trimming removed 4 bases at V and 2 bases at J, with 21 bases between. The V gene's germline CDR1 is DFQATT and CDR2 SNEGSKA (reference sequence). This CDR3 reads CSANSPSTRGTYEQYF. The CDR3 nucleotides are TGCAGTGCTAATTCCCCCTCGACTAGGGGAACCTACGAGCAGTACTTC.

The CDR3 sequence: CASSFGEAGQYF. The CDR3 nucleotides read TGTGCCAGCAGCTTCGGTGAAGCCGGGCAGTACTTC. This sequence joins TRBV5-6 and TRBJ2-5, with D hard to call. CDR3 length: 12 residues. Germline-derived CDR1 and CDR2 are SGHDT and YYEEEE. The ends were cut back, 2 bases at V and 11 bases at J, with 13 bases in the middle. Using reference TRBV5-6 and TRBJ2-5 for the parts outside the CDR3, the full variable domain is DAGVTQSPTHLIKTRGQQVTLRCSPKSGHDTVSWYQQALGQGPQFIFQYYEEEERQRGNFPDRFSGHQFPNYSSELNVNALLLGDSALYLCASSFGEAGQYFGPGTRLLVL.

The V and J genes are TRBV18 and TRBJ1-5, with TRBD1 as a possible D gene (5 bases). This CDR3 region has 14 residues. CDR1 is KGHSH, CDR2 LQKENI, per germline. The V and J ends lost 4 bases and 6 bases respectively, with 13 bases between them. The CDR3 sequence: CASSRDITGQPQHF. The DNA of the CDR3 is TGTGCCAGCTCACGAGACATAACAGGTCAGCCCCAGCATTTT.